Shown below are 10 T cell receptor beta chains from a single sample sequenced in a study of blood T cell repertoires in COVID-19. Sequencing used immunoSEQ multiplex PCR; TCRdb keeps in-frame clones, though not all of them. The sample shows around 100,000 clones, approximately 78% of them seen only once. Sequencing used peripheral blood. The receptors were gathered from a man between 70 and 80 years old with acute or convalescent COVID-19.

This sequence joins TRBV5-1 and TRBJ1-3; maybe TRBD1 (6 bases). CDR1 SGHRS and CDR2 YFSETQ come from the germline V gene. The CDR3 loop spans 15 amino acids. Trimming left V 1 base short and J 1 base short, with 9 bases between. The CDR3 is CASSLQGQSGNTIYF. Here the CDR3 DNA reads TGCGCCAGCAGCTTGCAGGGGCAGTCTGGAAACACCATATATTTT.

V usage is TRBV6-5 and J usage is TRBJ1-6; tentative D call: TRBD1 (6 bases). This CDR3 is 14 amino acids long. Germline-derived CDR1 and CDR2 are MNHEY and SVGAGI. Trimming took 6 bases from V and 13 from J, leaving 19 bases between them. CDR3 nucleotides: TGTGCCAGCAGACAGACAGGTATAGATAAGCCCCTCCACTTT. Encoded protein: CASRQTGIDKPLHF.

This chain joins TRBV19 and TRBJ2-5, with 11 positions matching TRBD2. This CDR3 is 15 amino acids long. CDR1 and CDR2 (germline): LNHDA, SQIVND (reference sequence). The trim removed 7 bases at V and 4 bases at J, leaving 8 bases unmatched. The CDR3 sequence is CASTSRGTSGETQYF. DNA of the CDR3: TGTGCCAGTACCTCCAGGGGGACTAGCGGAGAGACCCAGTACTTC.

The chain carries TRBV5-3 and TRBJ1-1; D is undetermined. TRBV5-3 is an open reading frame whose function is uncertain. The CDR3 consists of 11 residues. V dropped 5 bases and J dropped 8 bases, with 10 bases sitting between them. In nucleotides, the CDR3 is TGTGCCAGAAGGCGGTCAAAAGAAGCTTTCTTT. It yields the protein CARRRSKEAFF.

This chain connects TRBV27 to TRBJ2-5; 8 nucleotides agree with TRBD2. The CDR3 is 16 residues long. The V and J ends lost 3 bases and 5 bases, in that order; junction bases with no gene match: 11. Germline CDR1 is MNHEY and CDR2 is SMNVEV (reference sequence). The DNA for the CDR3 is TGTGCCAGCAGTTTCGGCGGGGGGAGCCCCCGGGAGACCCAGTACTTC. Translating gives CASSFGGGSPRETQYF.

The chain combines TRBV9 with TRBJ1-2; 12 nucleotides agree with TRBD1. Unmatched junction bases numbered 5, after V lost 5 bases and J lost 6 bases. Germline V CDR1 and CDR2: SGDLS, YYNGEE. This CDR3 comprises 14 residues. DNA of the CDR3: TGTGCCAGCAGTGGGACAGGGGGCGCAAATGGCTACACCTTC. Translated: CASSGTGGANGYTF.

The rearrangement joins TRBV27 to TRBJ1-3; TRBD1 matches at 9 bases. The CDR3 runs 15 residues. CDR1 and CDR2 from the germline V gene are MNHEY and SMNVEV (reference sequence). The V segment lost 4 bases and the J segment 5 bases; nucleotides outside the gene matches: 6. CDR3 nucleotides: TGTGCCAGCAGTTCCCGACAGGGGGGGAGAAACACCATATATTTT. The encoded protein is CASSSRQGGRNTIYF.

The V gene is TRBV7-9, the J gene TRBJ2-7; tentative D call: TRBD1 (6 bases). CDR1 is SEHNR and CDR2 is FQNEAQ in the germline V gene (reference sequence). CDR3 length: 15 residues. V gave up 5 bases and J gave up 3 bases, with 17 bases separating them. The CDR3 DNA sequence: TGTGCCAGCAGCCCAGCACAGGGTTTCAGCTACGAGCAGTACTTC. Its protein is CASSPAQGFSYEQYF.

The V and J genes are TRBV5-5 and TRBJ1-1; D call uncertain. V was shortened by 1 base and J by 4 bases, with 11 bases between the two germline ends. Germline-derived CDR1 and CDR2 are SGHKS and YYEKEE (reference sequence). This CDR3 contains 14 residues. Here the CDR3 reads CASSLFAGSTEAFF. For the CDR3, the DNA is TGTGCCAGCAGCTTGTTCGCAGGTTCCACTGAAGCTTTCTTT.

This clone was recorded once. The same CDR3 is also encoded by other DNA sequences in this sample. The chain uses TRBV28 and TRBJ1-5; tentative D call: TRBD1 (5 bases). The CDR3 runs 14 residues. V shed 6 bases and J shed 3 bases, with 12 bases lying between them. CDR1 and CDR2 from the germline V gene are MDHEN and SYDVKM. Written as DNA, the CDR3 is TGTGCCAGCAGATTAGGACATTTCAATCAGCCCCAGCATTTT. Protein sequence: CASRLGHFNQPQHF.